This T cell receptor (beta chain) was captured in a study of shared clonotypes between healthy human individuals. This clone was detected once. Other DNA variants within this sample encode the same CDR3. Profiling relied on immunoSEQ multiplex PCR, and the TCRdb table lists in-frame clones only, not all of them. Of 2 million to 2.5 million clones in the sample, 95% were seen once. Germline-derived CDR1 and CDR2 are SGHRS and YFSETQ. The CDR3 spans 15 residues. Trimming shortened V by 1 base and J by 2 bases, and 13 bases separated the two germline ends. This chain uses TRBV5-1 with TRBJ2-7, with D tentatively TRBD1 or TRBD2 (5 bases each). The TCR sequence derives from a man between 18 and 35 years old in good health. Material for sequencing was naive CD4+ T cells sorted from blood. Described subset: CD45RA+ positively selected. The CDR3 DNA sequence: TGCGCCAGCAGCTTGAGCGCAGGGAGTACCTACGAGCAGTACTTC. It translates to CASSLSAGSTYEQYF. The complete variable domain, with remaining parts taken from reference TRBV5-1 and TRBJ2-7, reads KAGVTQTPRYLIKTRGQQVTLSCSPISGHRSVSWYQQTPGQGLQFLFEYFSETQRNKGNFPGRFSGRQFSNSRSEMNVSTLELGDSALYLCASSLSAGSTYEQYFGPGTRLTVT.